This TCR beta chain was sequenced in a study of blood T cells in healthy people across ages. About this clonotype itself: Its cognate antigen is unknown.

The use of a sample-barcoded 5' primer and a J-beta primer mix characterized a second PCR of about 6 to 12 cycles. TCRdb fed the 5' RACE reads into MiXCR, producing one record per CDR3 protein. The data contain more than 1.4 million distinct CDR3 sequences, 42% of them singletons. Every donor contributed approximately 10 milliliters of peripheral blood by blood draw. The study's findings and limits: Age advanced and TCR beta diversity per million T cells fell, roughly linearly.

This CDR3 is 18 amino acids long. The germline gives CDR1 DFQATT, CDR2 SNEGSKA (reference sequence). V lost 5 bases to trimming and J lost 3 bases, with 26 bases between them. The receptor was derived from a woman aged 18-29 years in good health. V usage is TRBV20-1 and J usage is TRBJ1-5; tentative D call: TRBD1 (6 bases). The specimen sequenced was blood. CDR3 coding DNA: TGCAGTGCTGCCCAAGCCCAACGGACAGACCCGTCCAATCAGCCCCAGCATTTT. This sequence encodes CSAAQAQRTDPSNQPQHF.